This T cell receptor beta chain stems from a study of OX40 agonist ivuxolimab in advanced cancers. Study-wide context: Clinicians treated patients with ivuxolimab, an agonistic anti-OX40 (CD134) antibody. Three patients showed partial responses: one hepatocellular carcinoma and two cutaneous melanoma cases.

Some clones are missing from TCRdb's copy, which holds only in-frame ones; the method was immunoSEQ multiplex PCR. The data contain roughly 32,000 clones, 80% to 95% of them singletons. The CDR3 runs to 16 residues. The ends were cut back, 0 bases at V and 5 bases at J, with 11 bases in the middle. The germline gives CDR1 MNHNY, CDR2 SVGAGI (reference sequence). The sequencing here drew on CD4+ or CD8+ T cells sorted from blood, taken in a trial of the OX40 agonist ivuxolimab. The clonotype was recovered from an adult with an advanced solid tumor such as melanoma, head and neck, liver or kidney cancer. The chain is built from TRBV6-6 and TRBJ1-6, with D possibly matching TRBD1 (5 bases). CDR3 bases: TGTGCCAGCAGTTACTCACCCGACAGCCATAATTCACCCCTCCACTTT. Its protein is CASSYSPDSHNSPLHF.